Following are 6 T cell receptor beta chains from one sample sequenced in a study of OX40 agonist ivuxolimab in advanced cancers. Assay used: immunoSEQ multiplex PCR; TCRdb lists only in-frame clones, some missing. The table records about 93,000 clones, around 92% of them present only once. The sample was CD4+ or CD8+ T cells sorted from blood, taken in a trial of the OX40 agonist ivuxolimab. Receptor source: an adult with an advanced solid tumor such as melanoma, head and neck, liver or kidney cancer.

This sequence joins TRBV2 and TRBJ1-3; a possible D gene is TRBD1 (6 bases). Germline V gene lookup returns CDR1 SNHLY and CDR2 FYNNEI. V lost 7 bases and J lost 0, with 10 bases in between. The CDR3 totals 14 residues. The CDR3 nucleotides are TGTGCCAGCATGGGGGGACACTCTGGAAACACCATATATTTT. Its translation is CASMGGHSGNTIYF. The whole variable domain, filled in from reference TRBV2 and TRBJ1-3, reads EPEVTQTPSHQVTQMGQEVILRCVPISNHLYFYWYRQILGQKVEFLVSFYNNEISEKSEIFDDQFSVERPDGSNFTLKIRSTKLEDSAMYFCASMGGHSGNTIYFGEGSWLTVV.

The V and J genes are TRBV15 and TRBJ2-5, with D uncertain. Germline V gene lookup returns CDR1 LNHNV and CDR2 YYDKDF (reference sequence). CDR3 length: 15 residues. V lost 0 bases and J lost 5, with 13 bases in between. The CDR3 spells CATSRDPGGLETQYF. DNA for the CDR3: TGTGCCACCAGCAGAGATCCGGGTGGGTTGGAGACCCAGTACTTC.

J is TRBJ2-7 and V is TRBV10-3; 11 bases agree with TRBD1. CDR3 length: 14 amino acids. Germline CDR1 reads ENHRY; CDR2 reads SYGVKD. J lost 5 bases, V lost 6 bases, and 6 bases had no gene match. CDR3 DNA sequence: TGTGCCATCAGGGGGACAGGGGGTCGCCACGAGCAGTACTTC. Its translation is CAIRGTGGRHEQYF.

CDR3: CAWSHGQGANQPQHF. CDR3 coding DNA: TGTGCCTGGAGTCATGGCCAGGGGGCAAATCAGCCCCAGCATTTT. This chain connects TRBV30 to TRBJ1-5; TRBD1 agrees at 8 bases. Germline V gives CDR1 GTSNPN, CDR2 SVGIG (reference sequence). V trimming: 2 bases; J trimming: 4 bases; junction bases outside the gene matches: 7. This CDR3 contains 15 residues. The full variable domain, completed using reference TRBV30 and TRBJ1-5, is SQTIHQWPATLVQPVGSPLSLECTVEGTSNPNLYWYRQAAGRGLQLLFYSVGIGQISSEVPQNLSASRPQDRQFILSSKKLLLSDSGFYLCAWSHGQGANQPQHFGDGTRLSIL.

This clone came up once. As DNA, the CDR3 is TGCGCCAGCAGCCAAGAAGGCGGGGTACAATACAATGAGCAGTTCTTC. It yields the protein CASSQEGGVQYNEQFF. The gene calls are TRBV4-1 and TRBJ2-1; TRBD2 might be the D (6 bases). CDR3 length: 16 amino acids. CDR1 is MGHRA and CDR2 is YSYEKL in the germline V gene. V gave up 0 bases and J gave up 4 bases, with 13 bases separating them.

The chain has TRBV7-8 and TRBJ2-3; D is possibly TRBD2 (6 bases). The ends were cut back, 5 bases at V and 0 bases at J, with 27 bases in the middle. The CDR3 has 20 amino acids. The V gene's germline CDR1 is SGHVS and CDR2 FQNEAQ. CDR3 in amino acids: CASSPTRLERVVVSTDTQYF. The CDR3 DNA is TGTGCCAGCAGCCCCACGCGCCTGGAGCGGGTAGTCGTCAGCACAGATACGCAGTATTTT.